The 12 T cell receptor beta chains below all came from one sample that was sequenced in a study of PD-1 blockade in classical Hodgkin lymphoma. Time point given: newly diagnosed, previously untreated cHL patient sample. After PBMCs were thawed, their CD8+ T cells were isolated by magnetic negative selection. The table came from immunoSEQ multiplex PCR; TCRdb's copy has only in-frame clones and leaves some out. The sample gives 10,000 or so clones, approximately 90% of which show up once; about 15% is in the top ten. The sequencing input was CD8+ T cells from blood. The receptors originated from a human donor with classical Hodgkin lymphoma.

The gene calls are TRBV6-1 and TRBJ2-7; D is ambiguous. The ends were cut back, 6 bases at V and 3 bases at J, with 18 bases in the middle. The CDR3 is 15 amino acids. Germline V lookup: CDR1 MNHNS, CDR2 SASEGT. DNA of the CDR3: TGTGCCAGCAGCCCTTACACACTCATCGTCTACGAGCAGTACTTC. Its protein product is CASSPYTLIVYEQYF.

J is TRBJ2-7 and V is TRBV4-1; 9 bases are shared with TRBD1. Trimming took 0 bases from V and 3 from J; bases not matched to a gene: 9. This CDR3 spans 17 amino acids. CDR1 and CDR2 (germline): MGHRA, YSYEKL. CDR3 DNA: TGCGCCAGCAGCCAAGAGTTTTCCGGGACAGGGATCTACGAGCAGTACTTC. It yields the protein CASSQEFSGTGIYEQYF.

The chain carries TRBV4-1 and TRBJ2-5, with a tentative D call TRBD1 (6 bases). Per germline, CDR1 MGHRA and CDR2 YSYEKL. The CDR3 runs to 16 residues. Trimming took 2 bases from V and 1 from J, leaving 14 bases between them. The CDR3 DNA reads as TGCGCCAGCAGCCAACACCAGGGGACGCCCCAAGAGACCCAGTACTTC. Its translation is CASSQHQGTPQETQYF.

The chain joins TRBV18 to TRBJ2-7, with 7 bases aligning to TRBD1. The germline CDR1 and CDR2 sequences are KGHSH and LQKENI. The CDR3 has 13 residues. The V and J ends lost 6 bases and 2 bases, in that order; junction bases with no gene match: 4. The chain's CDR3 is CASSGTETYEQYF. The DNA for the CDR3 is TGTGCCAGCTCCGGGACAGAGACCTACGAGCAGTACTTC.

The V and J genes are TRBV4-3 and TRBJ2-1, with D tentatively TRBD2 (5 bases). The ends were cut back, 0 bases at V and 9 bases at J, with 24 bases in the middle. Germline CDR1 is LGHNA and CDR2 is YSLEER. The CDR3 is made up of 18 amino acids. CDR3 amino acids: CASSQDAPLVEVFAEQFF. CDR3 bases: TGCGCCAGCAGCCAAGATGCCCCGCTAGTGGAGGTTTTTGCTGAGCAGTTCTTC.

The chain has TRBV9 and TRBJ2-7, with 8 bases matching TRBD2. The junction had 3 bases not matched to a gene; V was cut back by 4 bases and J by 0 bases. Germline CDR1 reads SGDLS; CDR2 reads YYNGEE. The CDR3 contains 14 residues. The CDR3 bases are TGTGCCAGCAGCCCGGGGGGGGACTCCTACGAGCAGTACTTC. Its translation: CASSPGGDSYEQYF.

The V and J genes are TRBV11-2 and TRBJ2-7; unclear D gene. Germline CDR1 reads SGHAT; CDR2 reads FQNNGV. V lost 1 base to trimming and J lost 2 bases, with 9 bases between them. The CDR3 contains 14 residues. The CDR3 DNA is TGTGCCAGCAGCTTAGTGCCAGCGACCTACGAGCAGTACTTC. Protein sequence: CASSLVPATYEQYF.

The genes are TRBV11-2 and TRBJ2-7; 7 bases fit TRBD1. The CDR3 totals 14 residues. The V gene end was trimmed by 5 bases and the J gene end by 3 bases; junction bases not matched to a gene: 7. The germline CDR1 and CDR2 sequences are SGHAT and FQNNGV. The CDR3 loop is CASSLRDSYYEQYF. For the CDR3, the DNA is TGTGCCAGCAGCCTACGGGACAGCTACTACGAGCAGTACTTC.

The rearrangement joins TRBV5-1 to TRBJ2-5, with TRBD2 as a possible D gene (5 bases). Germline CDR1 reads SGHRS; CDR2 reads YFSETQ. The CDR3 runs 16 residues. The V end was cut by 0 bases, the J end by 5 bases, with 17 bases between. The chain's CDR3 is CASSLEIARTGETQYF. DNA of the CDR3: TGCGCCAGCAGCTTGGAAATAGCTAGGACGGGGGAGACCCAGTACTTC. Complete variable domain (other parts from reference TRBV5-1 and TRBJ2-5): KAGVTQTPRYLIKTRGQQVTLSCSPISGHRSVSWYQQTPGQGLQFLFEYFSETQRNKGNFPGRFSGRQFSNSRSEMNVSTLELGDSALYLCASSLEIARTGETQYFGPGTRLLVL.

In its sample, this clone was seen a few times. The chain carries TRBV4-1 and TRBJ1-1, with D possibly matching TRBD1 (5 bases). The CDR3 has 16 residues. Trimming took 0 bases from V and 3 from J, leaving 14 bases between them. The V gene's germline CDR1 is MGHRA and CDR2 YSYEKL. This CDR3 reads CASSQETDVSYTEAFF. DNA for the CDR3: TGCGCCAGCAGCCAAGAGACAGACGTTTCGTACACTGAAGCTTTCTTT.

This chain joins TRBV28 and TRBJ2-5; D could derive from TRBD1 or TRBD2 (5 bases each). The J call is in doubt because the DNA end fits TRBJ2-7 better. CDR3 length equals 14 residues. Germline CDR1 reads MDHEN; CDR2 reads SYDVKM. The chain's CDR3 is CASSPWGSRGEQYF. For the CDR3, the DNA is TGTGCCAGCAGTCCCTGGGGCAGTCGGGGCGAGCAGTACTTC.

This clone turned up a few times. The J gene is TRBJ1-1, the V gene TRBV6-1, with D unclear. Looked up from germline, CDR1 is MNHNS and CDR2 is SASEGT. This CDR3 spans 9 amino acids. V was shortened by 11 bases and J by 4 bases, with 5 bases between the two germline ends. The CDR3: CALGTEAFF. The CDR3 DNA reads as TGTGCCCTAGGCACTGAAGCTTTCTTT.